Listed here are 13 T cell receptor beta chains from one sample, sequenced in a study of shared clonotypes between healthy human individuals. Sequencing was performed with immunoSEQ multiplex PCR; in TCRdb, only in-frame clones are kept and a portion is missing. The table lists approximately 2.5 million clones, approximately 94% of them singletons. Specimen: naive CD4+ T cells sorted from blood. Subset of the sample: CD45RA+ positively selected. Every receptor here comes from a man between 18 and 35 years old in good health.

This chain uses TRBV11-2 with TRBJ1-6; D uncertain. Trimming removed 4 bases at V and 4 bases at J, with 11 bases between. The germline V gene has CDR1 SGHAT and CDR2 FQNNGV. This CDR3 has 15 residues. The CDR3 spells CASSSGRWYNSPLHF. The CDR3, as DNA: TGTGCCAGCAGCTCCGGACGGTGGTATAATTCACCCCTCCACTTT.

As for this clone: This sample includes further DNA sequences coding for the same CDR3. The V call is TRBV5-1, the J call TRBJ2-1; 7 nucleotides line up with TRBD1. Trimming removed 4 bases from V and 3 bases from J; junction bases left unmatched: 7. CDR1 is SGHRS and CDR2 is YFSETQ in the germline V gene. This CDR3 comprises 15 residues. The DNA of the CDR3 is TGCGCCAGCAGCCCAGGGGGTACGGGCTACAATGAGCAGTTCTTC. As protein: CASSPGGTGYNEQFF.

The chain employs TRBV9 and TRBJ2-1, with D perhaps TRBD1 or TRBD2 (5 bases each). V lost 0 bases to trimming and J lost 3 bases, with 10 bases between them. Germline CDR1 reads SGDLS; CDR2 reads YYNGEE. The CDR3 loop spans 15 amino acids. This chain's CDR3 is CASSVEGDHYNEQFF. CDR3 nucleotides: TGTGCCAGCAGCGTAGAAGGGGACCACTACAATGAGCAGTTCTTC. Complete variable domain (other parts from reference TRBV9 and TRBJ2-1): DSGVTQTPKHLITATGQRVTLRCSPRSGDLSVYWYQQSLDQGLQFLIQYYNGEERAKGNILERFSAQQFPDLHSELNLSSLELGDSALYFCASSVEGDHYNEQFFGPGTRLTVL.

This chain joins TRBV6-5 and TRBJ1-5; no definite D call. Trimming took 6 bases from V and 4 from J, leaving 13 bases between them. The CDR3 has 14 amino acids. Per germline, CDR1 MNHEY and CDR2 SVGAGI. DNA of the CDR3: TGTGCCAGCAGGAACAGAGAAGAGAATCAGCCCCAGCATTTT. Amino acids: CASRNREENQPQHF.

This rearrangement joins TRBV4-1 to TRBJ2-7; no firm D call. CDR1 MGHRA and CDR2 YSYEKL come from the germline V gene. The V gene lost 1 base and the J gene lost 3 bases, with 10 bases spanning the gap. CDR3 length: 14 residues. CDR3 DNA sequence: TGCGCCAGCAGCCAAGGGACCTTTGTCTACGAGCAGTACTTC. This sequence encodes CASSQGTFVYEQYF.

The V and J genes are TRBV6-1 and TRBJ1-1; TRBD1 is a possible D gene (6 bases). V lost 7 bases and J lost 1, with 13 bases in between. Germline CDR1 is MNHNS and CDR2 is SASEGT. This CDR3 region has 14 residues. CDR3: CASTLQGPNTEAFF. The DNA of the CDR3 is TGTGCCAGCACCTTACAGGGACCGAACACTGAAGCTTTCTTT.

The chain has TRBV19 and TRBJ2-1, with unresolved D. CDR1 is LNHDA, CDR2 SQIVND, per germline (reference sequence). Trimming pared 5 bases from V and 13 bases from J, leaving 18 bases between. The CDR3 sequence is 13 residues long. CDR3 bases: TGTGCCAGTAGTCCCCCTTATATATTCGGTCAGTTCTTC. Translation gives CASSPPYIFGQFF.

Remarks on this clone: The same CDR3 arises from other DNA sequences in this sample as well. The chain recombines TRBV30 with TRBJ2-5; D is ambiguous. CDR3 length: 12 residues. Germline V gene lookup returns CDR1 GTSNPN and CDR2 SVGIG (reference sequence). V shed 0 bases and J shed 4 bases, with 6 bases lying between them. The CDR3 nucleotides read TGTGCCTGGAGTGTCGGTGGAGAGACCCAGTACTTC. The encoded protein is CAWSVGGETQYF.

J is TRBJ1-1 and V is TRBV5-4; 10 bases fit TRBD1. Germline values: CDR1 SGHNT, CDR2 YYREEE (reference sequence). The CDR3 runs 15 residues. V dropped 4 bases and J dropped 5; count of bases not matched to a gene: 8. The CDR3 nucleotides are TGTGCCAGCAGCCGAAGACAGGGGGCTTGGACTGAAGCTTTCTTT. The encoded protein is CASSRRQGAWTEAFF.

About this clone: Within the sample, other DNA sequences also encode this same CDR3. The chain recombines TRBV30 with TRBJ2-5; a possible D gene is TRBD2 (6 bases). Deletions cut 1 base from V and 4 bases from J, with 10 bases between. Germline V gene lookup returns CDR1 GTSNPN and CDR2 SVGIG (reference sequence). The CDR3 is made up of 13 amino acids. DNA for the CDR3: TGTGCCTGGAGTGGAGGGCGGGGAGAGACCCAGTACTTC. Amino acids: CAWSGGRGETQYF.

This chain joins TRBV4-1 and TRBJ1-5; TRBD1 is a possible D gene (5 bases). V was clipped by 1 base and J by 2 bases, with 9 bases between them. Germline values: CDR1 MGHRA, CDR2 YSYEKL. This CDR3 comprises 15 residues. In DNA form, the CDR3 reads TGCGCCAGCAGCCAAGGGGCAGGGCGCAATCAGCCCCAGCATTTT. Residues: CASSQGAGRNQPQHF.

This clone occurred once. The V gene is TRBV7-2, the J gene TRBJ2-7, with TRBD2 as a possible D gene (6 bases). The ends were cut back, 1 base at V and 3 bases at J, with 16 bases in the middle. This CDR3 has 16 residues. Per germline, CDR1 SGHTA and CDR2 FQGNSA. CDR3 sequence reads: CASSLGASGAHYEQYF. The DNA for the CDR3 is TGTGCCAGCAGCTTAGGGGCTTCGGGAGCCCACTACGAGCAGTACTTC.

The gene calls are TRBV7-6 and TRBJ2-7; TRBD2 aligns across 11 bases. This CDR3 is built from 18 residues. Germline-derived CDR1 and CDR2 are SGHVS and FNYEAQ. The J segment lost 4 bases and the V segment lost 1 base, leaving 12 bases of the junction unmatched. In nucleotides, the CDR3 is TGTGCCAGCAGCTTAGAAACCAGGACTAGCGGGCGTCGGTACGAGCAGTACTTC. Translated: CASSLETRTSGRRYEQYF.